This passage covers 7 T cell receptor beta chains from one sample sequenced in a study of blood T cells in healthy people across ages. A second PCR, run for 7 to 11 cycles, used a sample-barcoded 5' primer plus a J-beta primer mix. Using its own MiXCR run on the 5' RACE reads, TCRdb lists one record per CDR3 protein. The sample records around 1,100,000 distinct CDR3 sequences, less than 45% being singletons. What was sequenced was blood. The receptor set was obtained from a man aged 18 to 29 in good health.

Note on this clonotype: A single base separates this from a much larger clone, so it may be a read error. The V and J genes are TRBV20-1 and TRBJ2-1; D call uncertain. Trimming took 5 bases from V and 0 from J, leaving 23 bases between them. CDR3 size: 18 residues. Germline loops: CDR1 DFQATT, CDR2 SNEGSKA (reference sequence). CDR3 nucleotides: TGCAGTGCTGCGCCCCTAGGCCCCTCTTGGAGCTCCTACAATGAGCAGTTCTTC. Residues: CSAAPLGPSWSSYNEQFF.

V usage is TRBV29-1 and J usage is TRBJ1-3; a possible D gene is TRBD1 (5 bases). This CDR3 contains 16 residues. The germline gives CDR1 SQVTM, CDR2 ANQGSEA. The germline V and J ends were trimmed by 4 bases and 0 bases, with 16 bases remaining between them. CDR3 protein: CSVVQQGGASGNTIYF. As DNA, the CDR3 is TGCAGCGTTGTTCAGCAGGGAGGGGCCTCTGGAAACACCATATATTTT.

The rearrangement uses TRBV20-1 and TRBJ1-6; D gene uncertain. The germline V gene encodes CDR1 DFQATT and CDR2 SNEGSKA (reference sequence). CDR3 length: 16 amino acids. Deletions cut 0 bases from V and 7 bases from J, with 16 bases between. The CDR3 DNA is TGCAGTGCTAGAGATTCCGACCTGCTAACAAATTCACCCCTCCACTTT. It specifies CSARDSDLLTNSPLHF.

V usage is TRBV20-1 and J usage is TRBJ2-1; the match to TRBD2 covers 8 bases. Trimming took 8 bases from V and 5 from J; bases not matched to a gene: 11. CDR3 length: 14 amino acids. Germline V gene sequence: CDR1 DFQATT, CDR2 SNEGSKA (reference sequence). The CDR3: CSPGGGRPNNEQFF. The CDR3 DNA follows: TGCAGTCCCGGGGGGGGCCGCCCTAACAATGAGCAGTTCTTC.

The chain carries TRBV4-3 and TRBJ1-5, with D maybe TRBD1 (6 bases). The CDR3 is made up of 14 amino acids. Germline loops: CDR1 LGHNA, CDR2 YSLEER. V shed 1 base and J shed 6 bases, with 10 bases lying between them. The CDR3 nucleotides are TGCGCCAGCAGCCAAGTTTTAGGGGGTCAGCCCCAGCATTTT. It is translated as CASSQVLGGQPQHF.

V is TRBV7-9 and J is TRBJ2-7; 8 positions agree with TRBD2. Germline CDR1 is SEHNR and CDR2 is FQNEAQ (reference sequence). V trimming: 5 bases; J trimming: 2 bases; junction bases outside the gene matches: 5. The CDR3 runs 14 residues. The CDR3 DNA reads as TGTGCCAGCAGCCCGACTAGCGCAACCTACGAGCAGTACTTC. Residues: CASSPTSATYEQYF.

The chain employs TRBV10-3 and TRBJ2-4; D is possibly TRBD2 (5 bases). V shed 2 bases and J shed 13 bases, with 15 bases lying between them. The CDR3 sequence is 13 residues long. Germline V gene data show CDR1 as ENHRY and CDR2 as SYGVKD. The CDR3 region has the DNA TGTGCCATCAGTGAGGACCACCTGCGCGGGCAGTACTTC. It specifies CAISEDHLRGQYF.